The 14 T cell receptor beta chains given below trace back to one sample, sequenced in a study of T cell clonality in common variable immunodeficiency. Some clones are missing from TCRdb's copy, which holds only in-frame ones; the method was immunoSEQ multiplex PCR. The sample is made up of 30,000 to 40,000 clones, none counted only once. What was sequenced was peripheral blood mononuclear cells. The origin of the receptors is a person between 18 and 75 years old in good health.

This clone was picked up many times. The sequence runs out 3 residues before the end of the CDR3; the remainder is reconstructed from the germline J gene. J is TRBJ2-3 and V is TRBV30; D perhaps matches TRBD2 (7 bases). Germline assignment: CDR1 GTSNPN and CDR2 SVGIG (reference sequence). Trimming left V 2 bases short and J 4 bases short, with 13 bases between. This CDR3 has 14 residues. This CDR3 is CAWSPGGLADTQYF. Incomplete CDR3 DNA: TGTGCCTGGAGTCCGGGGGGCCTGGCAGATACG.

This clone was seen a few times. The observed sequence ends 3 residues before the CDR3 terminus, with the missing tail filled in from the germline J gene. This chain links TRBV13 with TRBJ2-3; TRBD2 matches at 14 bases. The CDR3 covers 17 residues. Germline V gives CDR1 PRHDT, CDR2 FYEKMQ (reference sequence). V gave up 5 bases and J gave up 2 bases; unmatched junction bases: 6. The sequenced part of the CDR3 DNA is TGTGCCAGCAGCATAGCGGGACTAGCGGGGGACACAGATACG. Translating it yields CASSIAGLAGDTDT. The whole CDR3 protein is CASSIAGLAGDTDTQYF. The entire variable domain, with the rest obtained from reference TRBV13 and TRBJ2-3, is as follows: AAGVIQSPRHLIKEKRETATLKCYPIPRHDTVYWYQQGPGQDPQFLISFYEKMQSDKGSIPDRFSAQQFSDYHSELNMSSLELGDSALYFCASSIAGLAGDTDTQYFGPGTRLTVL.

This clone was recorded many times. The read ends 3 residues before the CDR3 terminus; that terminus is restored from the germline J gene. This chain connects TRBV29-1 to TRBJ2-1, with 8 bases fitting TRBD2. V lost 7 bases, J lost 6 bases, and 5 bases stayed unmatched. Germline V gene lookup returns CDR1 SQVTM and CDR2 ANQGSEA. The CDR3 has 12 residues. CDR3: CSAGGAGNEQFF. CDR3 bases read: TGCAGCGCCGGGGGGGCGGGCAATGAG.

This clone was seen repeatedly, ten times or more. Sequencing ends 3 residues short of the CDR3 end; the germline J gene provides the rest. V and J are TRBV6-1 and TRBJ1-2, with 7 bases aligning to TRBD1. The CDR3 has 14 residues. Trimming removed 2 bases from V and 7 bases from J; junction bases left unmatched: 7. Germline V gene sequence: CDR1 MNHNS, CDR2 SASEGT. The CDR3: CASSEQGRTGGYTF. The part of the CDR3 DNA that was read is TGTGCCAGCAGTGAACAGGGGAGGACAGGTGGC.

This clone was observed many times. The sequence runs out 3 residues before the end of the CDR3; the remainder is reconstructed from the germline J gene. The rearrangement uses TRBV18 and TRBJ1-2, with 7 nucleotides matching TRBD1. This CDR3 has 13 amino acids. Germline V gene sequence: CDR1 KGHSH, CDR2 LQKENI. The covered CDR3 bases are TGTGCCAGCTCACCATTCGACAGGGAGGGC. Translated, it gives CASSPFDREG. The complete CDR3 reads CASSPFDREGYTF.

This clone was observed at least ten times. Coverage ceases 3 residues before the CDR3 finishes, and the germline J gene fills in the end. The J gene is TRBJ1-1, the V gene TRBV2; unclear D gene. This CDR3 spans 14 amino acids. CDR1 and CDR2 from the germline V gene are SNHLY and FYNNEI. V was shortened by 3 bases and J by 2 bases, with 10 bases between the two germline ends. The sequenced part of the CDR3 DNA is TGTGCCAGCAGTGACGTTACAGATAACACTGAA. Translating gives CASSDVTDNTE. The CDR3 in full is CASSDVTDNTEAFF.

The table lists this clone with many counts. The read falls 3 residues short of the CDR3 end, and the missing part is taken from the germline J gene. The chain is built from TRBV19 and TRBJ1-2, with D possibly TRBD1 on 6 matching bases. CDR1 and CDR2 (germline): LNHDA, SQIVND (reference sequence). The CDR3 has 14 amino acids. Trimming pared 4 bases from V and 2 bases from J, leaving 11 bases between. The DNA read from the CDR3 is TGTGCCAGTAGTACGCCCCAGGGGAACTATGGC. This translates into CASSTPQGNYG. The whole CDR3 region reads CASSTPQGNYGYTF.

This clone was observed at least ten times. The read ends 3 residues before the CDR3 terminus; that terminus is restored from the germline J gene. The gene calls are TRBV29-1 and TRBJ1-1, with a possible D match to TRBD1 (6 bases). This CDR3 is built from 16 residues. V was trimmed by 6 bases and J by 4 bases, leaving 24 bases between them. Germline V gene lookup returns CDR1 SQVTM and CDR2 ANQGSEA. Partial CDR3 DNA: TGCAGCGTCCTAAGGGTTCGCAGGGGACGCCGCACTGAA. It codes for CSVLRVRRGRRTE. The complete CDR3 sequence is CSVLRVRRGRRTEAFF.

Many counts were recorded for this clone. The chain's CDR3 is CAISGDRGVGLSSGANVLTF. The sequenced part of the CDR3 DNA is TGTGCCATCAGTGGAGACAGGGGAGTGGGGCTTAGCTCTGGGGCCAACGTC. This rearrangement joins TRBV10-3 to TRBJ2-6; TRBD1 agrees at 8 bases. The read falls 3 residues short of the CDR3 end, and the missing part is taken from the germline J gene. Unmatched junction bases numbered 14, after V lost 4 bases and J lost 0 bases. The CDR3 is 20 amino acids. CDR1 and CDR2 from the germline V gene are ENHRY and SYGVKD.

This clone was seen ten or more times. The CDR3 end falls 3 residues outside the read, so it is completed with the germline J gene. The gene calls are TRBV4-1 and TRBJ2-3, with 8 nucleotides matching TRBD2. Germline V gives CDR1 MGHRA, CDR2 YSYEKL. The CDR3 runs to 16 residues. Trimming took 0 bases from V and 0 from J; bases not matched to a gene: 2. CDR3 bases read: TGCGCCAGCAGCCAAGAAAGCGGGGGAAGCACAGATACG. Translated, it gives CASSQESGGSTDT. The full CDR3 protein is CASSQESGGSTDTQYF.

This clone was observed at least ten times. The read falls 3 residues short of the CDR3 end, and the missing part is taken from the germline J gene. The genes are TRBV2 and TRBJ1-1, with 8 bases aligning to TRBD1. V lost 6 bases, J lost 1 base, and 16 bases stayed unmatched. Per germline, CDR1 SNHLY and CDR2 FYNNEI. This CDR3 contains 18 residues. The CDR3 loop reads CASRILQGARGENTEAFF. Incomplete CDR3 DNA: TGTGCCAGCAGGATCCTTCAGGGGGCACGGGGGGAGAACACTGAA. The entire variable domain, with the rest obtained from reference TRBV2 and TRBJ1-1, is as follows: EPEVTQTPSHQVTQMGQEVILRCVPISNHLYFYWYRQILGQKVEFLVSFYNNEISEKSEIFDDQFSVERPDGSNFTLKIRSTKLEDSAMYFCASRILQGARGENTEAFFGQGTRLTVV.

There are a few counts of this clone. With the read ending 3 residues before the CDR3 end, the germline J gene is used to fill in that end. The rearrangement uses TRBV7-6 and TRBJ2-1; 8 positions match TRBD1. Germline CDR1 is SGHVS and CDR2 is FNYEAQ. After removal of 4 bases from V and 2 bases from J, the junction contained 7 bases not matched to a gene. This CDR3 spans 16 amino acids. The sequenced CDR3 bases are TGTGCCAGCAGCTCGGTCGGACAGGGAGCCTACAATGAG. This gives the protein CASSSVGQGAYNE. The whole CDR3 is CASSSVGQGAYNEQFF.

This clone was observed many times. The read ends 3 residues before the CDR3 terminus; that terminus is restored from the germline J gene. The gene calls are TRBV7-2 and TRBJ1-3; D unresolved. This CDR3 spans 13 amino acids. Per the germline V gene, CDR1 is SGHTA and CDR2 is FQGNSA. The V end lost 5 bases, the J end lost 2 bases, and 7 bases lay between the germline ends. The sequenced CDR3 bases are TGTGCCAGCAGCCTAATAGCTGGAAACACC. Translation: CASSLIAGNT. The whole CDR3 sequence reads CASSLIAGNTIYF.

This clone has a count of ten or more. At one end, the junction sequence differs from germline, possibly due to a read error. Read data end 3 residues before the CDR3 end; the end is taken from the germline J gene. The V gene is TRBV4-2, the J gene TRBJ1-4, with D uncertain. CDR3 length: 14 residues. Germline V gene lookup returns CDR1 LGHNA and CDR2 YNFKEQ. The covered CDR3 bases are TGCGCCAGCAGCCTAGCCGAGCGACGGGAAAAA. Amino acid sequence: CASSLAERREK. The CDR3 as a whole reads CASSLAERREKLFF.